Shown below are 21 T cell receptor beta chains from a single sample sequenced in a study of shared clonotypes between healthy human individuals. CD45RO negativity and positive selection for CCR7 defined naive CD8 cells, a population that excluded terminally differentiated effector memory CD45RA+ cells. The assay was immunoSEQ multiplex PCR, and TCRdb's table has in-frame clones only and misses some. The sample has 2 million or so clones, less than 95% seen once. The sample comprised naive CD8+ T cells sorted from blood. The receptors here all came from a man between 18 and 35 years old in good health.

The chain employs TRBV5-6 and TRBJ1-6, with a tentative D call TRBD1 (5 bases). Germline assignment: CDR1 SGHDT and CDR2 YYEEEE. This CDR3 comprises 14 residues. Trimming left V 7 bases short and J 8 bases short, with 16 bases between. The CDR3 loop is CASGWRGLDSPLHF. The CDR3 region has the DNA TGTGCCAGCGGTTGGCGGGGCTTGGATTCACCCCTCCACTTT.

A note on this clone: The germline gene is not matched at one end of the junction; a read error may be the cause. The chain uses TRBV5-6 and TRBJ2-7, with D possibly being TRBD2 (5 bases). Germline lookup yields CDR1 SGHDT and CDR2 YYEEEE. The CDR3 runs to 12 residues. The CDR3 DNA reads as TGTGCCAGCAGTTTGGGAGCGTCCGAGCAGTACTTC. This encodes CASSLGASEQYF.

For this clone: An end of the junction differs from the germline gene, which may be a read error. The CDR3 DNA reads TGTGCCAGCAGCGAAGGGGGGCGGTACGATCAGCCCCAGCATTTT. This gives the protein CASSEGGRYDQPQHF. The V call is TRBV6-1, the J call TRBJ1-5, with D tentatively TRBD1 (6 bases). CDR1 and CDR2 from the germline V gene are MNHNS and SASEGT. This CDR3 spans 15 amino acids.

This sequence joins TRBV5-8 and TRBJ2-7, with no clear D. The CDR3 is 14 amino acids. CDR1 and CDR2 from the germline V gene are SGHTS and YDEGEE. Trimming pared 2 bases from V and 3 bases from J, leaving 12 bases between. This CDR3 is CASSFYSLLYEQYF. The CDR3 DNA reads TGTGCCAGCAGCTTTTACTCCTTACTCTACGAGCAGTACTTC.

As to this clone: The sample contains more than one DNA sequence encoding this CDR3. The chain is built from TRBV18 and TRBJ1-1; TRBD1 might be the D (5 bases). Germline loops: CDR1 KGHSH, CDR2 LQKENI. The CDR3 loop spans 14 amino acids. Trimming took off 2 bases at V and 3 bases at J, with 10 bases between the two ends. The CDR3 protein is CASSPGPGDTEAFF. The CDR3 bases are TGTGCCAGCTCACCAGGTCCGGGGGACACTGAAGCTTTCTTT.

The rearrangement links TRBV7-9 to TRBJ1-4; the match to TRBD1 covers 11 bases. The V gene's germline CDR1 is SEHNR and CDR2 FQNEAQ (reference sequence). The CDR3 loop spans 15 amino acids. Unmatched junction bases numbered 6, after V lost 6 bases and J lost 6 bases. CDR3 sequence (DNA): TGTGCCAGCAGGCCCCCGGGACAGGGGGATGAAAAACTGTTTTTT. This codes for CASRPPGQGDEKLFF.

This chain connects TRBV14 to TRBJ2-3; no clear D gene. The CDR3 covers 15 residues. Germline-derived CDR1 and CDR2 are SGHDN and FVKESK. Trimming removed 0 bases at V and 0 bases at J, with 7 bases between. The chain's CDR3 is CASSQERFSTDTQYF. The CDR3 coding sequence is TGTGCCAGCAGCCAAGAACGGTTCAGCACAGATACGCAGTATTTT.

The gene calls are TRBV7-2 and TRBJ2-7; D not certain. CDR3 size: 14 residues. The ends were cut back, 1 base at V and 2 bases at J, with 9 bases in the middle. Looked up from germline, CDR1 is SGHTA and CDR2 is FQGNSA. This CDR3 reads CASSLGLQAYEQYF. CDR3 DNA: TGTGCCAGCAGCTTAGGGCTCCAGGCCTACGAGCAGTACTTC.

This sequence joins TRBV10-1 and TRBJ2-3, with D possibly matching TRBD1 (5 bases). CDR1 is WNHNN, CDR2 SYGVQD, per germline (reference sequence). V lost 4 bases to trimming and J lost 6 bases, with 11 bases between them. The CDR3 extends over 13 amino acids. The CDR3 protein is CASSARVSDTQYF. As DNA, the CDR3 is TGCGCCAGCAGTGCCAGGGTGTCGGATACGCAGTATTTT.

This chain connects TRBV4-1 to TRBJ2-5, with 9 bases aligning to TRBD2. The J segment lost 1 base and the V segment lost 0 bases, leaving 9 bases of the junction unmatched. The CDR3 covers 18 residues. Looked up from germline, CDR1 is MGHRA and CDR2 is YSYEKL. The CDR3 spells CASSQDLSGSALQETQYF. CDR3 nucleotides: TGCGCCAGCAGCCAAGACCTTAGCGGGAGTGCCCTCCAAGAGACCCAGTACTTC.

The genes are TRBV6-5 and TRBJ2-7, with TRBD2 matching over 10 bases. This CDR3 spans 15 amino acids. Trimming cost V 5 bases and J 4 bases; bases outside gene matches: 8. The germline V gene encodes CDR1 MNHEY and CDR2 SVGAGI. The CDR3 bases are TGTGCCAGCAGTCCCCAGCGGGAGGGCCGGTACGAGCAGTACTTC. Translation gives CASSPQREGRYEQYF.

The V gene is TRBV6-5, the J gene TRBJ2-7; 7 nucleotides agree with TRBD2. With V trimmed by 6 bases and J by 3 bases, 5 bases remained unmatched. The CDR3 covers 13 residues. CDR1 MNHEY and CDR2 SVGAGI come from the germline V gene. CDR3 coding DNA: TGTGCCAGCAGGCTAGCGGAGGACTACGAGCAGTACTTC. Translation gives CASRLAEDYEQYF.

Points on this clone: Other DNA variants within this sample encode the same CDR3. V is TRBV30 and J is TRBJ1-2; D is possibly TRBD1 (6 bases). The CDR3 has 12 residues. The germline V gene has CDR1 GTSNPN and CDR2 SVGIG (reference sequence). V lost 0 bases, J lost 6 bases, and 8 bases lay in between. The CDR3 protein is CAWSVGGDGYTF. In nucleotides, the CDR3 is TGTGCCTGGAGTGTAGGGGGAGATGGCTACACCTTC.

The chain has TRBV6-5 and TRBJ2-1; D perhaps matches TRBD1 (6 bases). Germline V gene lookup returns CDR1 MNHEY and CDR2 SVGAGI. The V end lost 8 bases, the J end lost 4 bases, and 18 bases lay between the germline ends. This CDR3 is built from 15 residues. DNA for the CDR3: TGTGCCAGCGCGAGAGAACAGGGCCCTTACAATGAGCAGTTCTTC. This sequence encodes CASAREQGPYNEQFF.

The V call is TRBV5-4, the J call TRBJ2-5; possible D gene TRBD2, 5 bases. The germline V and J ends were trimmed by 1 base and 1 base, with 11 bases remaining between them. Germline V gene data show CDR1 as SGHNT and CDR2 as YYREEE (reference sequence). The CDR3 is 15 amino acids. The CDR3: CASSLLPGFQETQYF. CDR3 nucleotide sequence: TGTGCCAGCAGCTTGCTTCCGGGATTCCAAGAGACCCAGTACTTC. Combining the CDR3 with reference TRBV5-4 and TRBJ2-5 gives the whole variable domain ETGVTQSPTHLIKTRGQQVTLRCSSQSGHNTVSWYQQALGQGPQFIFQYYREEENGRGNFPPRFSGLQFPNYSSELNVNALELDDSALYLCASSLLPGFQETQYFGPGTRLLVL.

The rearrangement joins TRBV7-9 to TRBJ2-3, with D possibly TRBD1 on 6 matching bases. The CDR3 totals 14 residues. The ends were cut back, 1 base at V and 4 bases at J, with 9 bases in the middle. Germline CDR1 SEHNR, CDR2 FQNEAQ (reference sequence). The CDR3: CASSLVQGPDTQYF. The CDR3 nucleotides are TGTGCCAGCAGCTTAGTGCAGGGGCCAGATACGCAGTATTTT.

The chain recombines TRBV27 with TRBJ1-2; TRBD1 might be the D (6 bases). The CDR3 consists of 15 residues. Per germline, CDR1 MNHEY and CDR2 SMNVEV (reference sequence). V shed 3 bases and J shed 4 bases, with 15 bases lying between them. CDR3 nucleotide sequence: TGTGCCAGCAGTTTGGGGGGCAGTATCCTCTATGGCTACACCTTC. It codes for CASSLGGSILYGYTF.

The genes are TRBV9 and TRBJ2-2; no definite D call. V gave up 4 bases and J gave up 5 bases, with 12 bases separating them. The V gene's germline CDR1 is SGDLS and CDR2 YYNGEE. The CDR3 is made up of 14 amino acids. Here the CDR3 reads CASSLPTDTGELFF. CDR3 DNA sequence: TGTGCCAGCAGCCTCCCCACGGATACCGGGGAGCTGTTTTTT.

This clone has just a few counts. V gene TRBV25-1 combines with J gene TRBJ1-6; 8 nucleotides align to TRBD1. V was pared by 2 bases and J by 14 bases, with 8 bases of the junction left unmatched. Germline lookup yields CDR1 MGHDK and CDR2 SYGVNS. The CDR3 spans 14 residues. CDR3: CASSEGTGYSALHF. CDR3 sequence (DNA): TGTGCCAGCAGTGAAGGGACAGGTTATTCGGCCCTCCACTTT.

The chain recombines TRBV6-5 with TRBJ2-7; unclear D gene. Trimming cost V 10 bases and J 0 bases, with 10 bases left between them. The germline gives CDR1 MNHEY, CDR2 SVGAGI. This CDR3 is 12 amino acids long. The DNA of the CDR3 is TGTGCCACCGAGGTATCCTCCTACGAGCAGTACTTC. Translated: CATEVSSYEQYF.

The rearrangement uses TRBV5-1 and TRBJ2-7, with D perhaps TRBD1 (6 bases). Between the trimmed V and J ends, which lost 1 base and 5 bases, there was a span of 13 bases. Germline V CDR1 and CDR2: SGHRS, YFSETQ. CDR3 length: 14 amino acids. CDR3 coding DNA: TGCGCCAGCAGCTTGAGGGGGATCCAAGACGAGCAGTACTTC. The encoded protein is CASSLRGIQDEQYF. Full variable domain (outside the CDR3, taken from reference TRBV5-1 and TRBJ2-7): KAGVTQTPRYLIKTRGQQVTLSCSPISGHRSVSWYQQTPGQGLQFLFEYFSETQRNKGNFPGRFSGRQFSNSRSEMNVSTLELGDSALYLCASSLRGIQDEQYFGPGTRLTVT.